This is a list of T cell receptor beta chains from one sample in a study of blood T cell repertoires in COVID-19. Sequencing was performed with immunoSEQ multiplex PCR; in TCRdb, only in-frame clones are kept and a portion is missing. The sample carries about 260,000 clones, around 90% recorded once. The sample taken for sequencing was PBMCs or T cells enriched from blood (not recorded which). These receptors were taken from a woman in her 40s who had been exposed to COVID-19. The CDR3 runs from the conserved cysteine through the conserved F or W. D genes are given only for firm matches. Part of the rows lack a size; the others show once, few, many or a class for expanded clones.

cdr3_nt	cdr3_aa	d_call	v_call	j_call	clone_size
TGTGCCAGCAGCTTAGGATTTACAGGGGGCGAATATGGCTACACCTTC	CASSLGFTGGEYGYTF	TRBD1	TRBV11-3	TRBJ1-2	.
TGCGCCAGCAGCCAAGGTTTGCAGAACTATGGCTACACCTTC	CASSQGLQNYGYTF	.	TRBV4-1	TRBJ1-2	.
TGTGCCATCAGTGGGACAGGTACTAACTATGGCTACACCTTC	CAISGTGTNYGYTF	TRBD1	TRBV10-3	TRBJ1-2	.
TGCGCCAGCAGCCAAGGGACAGGCTACGATCAGCCCCAGCATTTT	CASSQGTGYDQPQHF	TRBD1	TRBV4-1	TRBJ1-5	.
TGTGCCAGTAGTATTTCGGGACAGGGGAGATCCTACAATGAGCAGTTCTTC	CASSISGQGRSYNEQFF	TRBD1	TRBV19	TRBJ2-1	.
TGTGCCAGCACCCTCTACGAGCAGTACTTC	CASTLYEQYF	.	TRBV28	TRBJ2-7	.
TGTGCCAGCAGTCCCGGGAGACAGAATAATGAAAAACTGTTTTTT	CASSPGRQNNEKLFF	.	TRBV5-4	TRBJ1-4	.
TGTGCCACCAGTGAGTCTGGTCCCGGGGTCCAGCATTTT	CATSESGPGVQHF	.	TRBV24-1	TRBJ1-5	.
TGCGCCAGCAGTCATCCTCCCCACACCGGGGAGCTGTTTTTT	CASSHPPHTGELFF	.	TRBV23-1	TRBJ2-2	many
TGTGCCAGTAGTATAGGTCGGGACAAGTTTTATTTT	CASSIGRDKFYF	.	TRBV19	TRBJ1-3	few
TGCGCCAGCAGCCCTGAGGGCAGCTCTGGAAACACCATATATTTT	CASSPEGSSGNTIYF	.	TRBV5-1	TRBJ1-3	.
TGTGCCACCAGTGAAGGGATACTGGGACAGGGGAATTCTTGGGAGACCCAGTACTTC	CATSEGILGQGNSWETQYF	TRBD1	TRBV24-1	TRBJ2-5	.
TGTGCCAGCAGCCTCTTAACAGGGAACACTGAAGCTTTCTTT	CASSLLTGNTEAFF	.	TRBV4-2	TRBJ1-1	.
TGTGCCAGCAGTCGGACAGGGGATACCGAGCAGTACTTC	CASSRTGDTEQYF	TRBD1	TRBV12-3/TRBV12-4	TRBJ2-7	.
TGTGCCAGCAGCTATTGGGAGGCTCAAGAGACCCAGTACTTC	CASSYWEAQETQYF	.	TRBV11-3	TRBJ2-5	.
TGTGCTAGTGGTTTGGTACAGGCAGGGGGTGGCCAGCCCCAGCATTTT	CASGLVQAGGGQPQHF	TRBD1	TRBV12-5	TRBJ1-5	.
TGTGCCAGCAGCTTGGGGACAGGGAGTCAGTACTTC	CASSLGTGSQYF	TRBD1	TRBV5-8	TRBJ2-4	once
TGTGCCAGCAGCCAAGTCAGGGGGAATAACTATGGCTACACCTTC	CASSQVRGNNYGYTF	TRBD1	TRBV3-1/TRBV3-2	TRBJ1-2	.
TGTGCCAGCAGGTATGGGCCCGATCAGCCCCAGCATTTT	CASRYGPDQPQHF	.	TRBV6-6	TRBJ1-5	.
TGTGCCAGCAGTTTATTTGCAGGGGCCAATTCACCCCTCCACTTT	CASSLFAGANSPLHF	.	TRBV27	TRBJ1-6	.
TGTGCCAGTAGCGCCAGGCAGCTCTCCTATAATTCACCCCTCCACTTT	CASSARQLSYNSPLHF	.	TRBV28	TRBJ1-6	.
TGTGCCAGCTCACTTATACAGGGACTAGCGGGAGAGACCCAGTACTTC	CASSLIQGLAGETQYF	TRBD2	TRBV18	TRBJ2-5	.
TGTGCCAGCAGCTCCCAAACCGGGACAGGACTTAGCAATCAGCCCCAGCATTTT	CASSSQTGTGLSNQPQHF	TRBD1	TRBV7-2	TRBJ1-5	.
TGTGCCAGCAGTTTAGAGGGCTATGGCTATGGCTACACCTTC	CASSLEGYGYGYTF	.	TRBV28	TRBJ1-2	.
TGTGCCAGCAGCCACATCAACAATGAGCAGTTCTTC	CASSHINNEQFF	.	TRBV3-1/TRBV3-2	TRBJ2-1	once
TGCGCCAGCAGCCAAGATAGGGGGATTAACTATGGCTACACCTTC	CASSQDRGINYGYTF	.	TRBV4-3	TRBJ1-2	once
TGTGCCTGGAGGAGGACCTACGAGCAGTACTTC	CAWRRTYEQYF	.	TRBV30	TRBJ2-7	.
TGTGCCAGCAGCCACGGACAGGAAACCCAGTACTTC	CASSHGQETQYF	TRBD1	TRBV14	TRBJ2-5	.
TGTGCCAGCAGTAGATCTAGCGGGTCCTACAATGAGCAGTTCTTC	CASSRSSGSYNEQFF	TRBD2	TRBV6-5	TRBJ2-1	.
TGCAGCGTTGAGCGGCTAGCGGGGCAGGAGACCCAGTACTTC	CSVERLAGQETQYF	TRBD2	TRBV29-1	TRBJ2-5	.
TGTGCCAGCAGCCTACTCCACAGGGGTGAAGCTTTCTTT	CASSLLHRGEAFF	TRBD1	TRBV11-2	TRBJ1-1	.
TGTGCCAGCAGCTTTCCGGGACTAGGAAACACCGGGGAGCTGTTTTTT	CASSFPGLGNTGELFF	TRBD2	TRBV7-2	TRBJ2-2	.
TGCAGCACTACGACAGGGTTTGGTGGCTACACCTTC	CSTTTGFGGYTF	TRBD1	TRBV29-1	TRBJ1-2	.
TGTGCCAGCAGCATCCCAAATGTCGGCTACACCTTC	CASSIPNVGYTF	.	TRBV7-9	TRBJ1-2	.
TGCGCCAGCAGCCAAGACGTCCCTAGCGGGGTCGCCAATGAGCAGTTCTTC	CASSQDVPSGVANEQFF	TRBD2	TRBV4-1	TRBJ2-1	.
TGTGCCTGGAGTGCCGGGGACAGGGGGCAGGTGGACACTGAAGCTTTCTTT	CAWSAGDRGQVDTEAFF	TRBD1	TRBV30	TRBJ1-1	.
TGTGCCAGCGAGGAAGATACGCAGTATTTT	CASEEDTQYF	.	TRBV18	TRBJ2-3	.
TGTGCCAGCCCTTCAGGGGGTCGAAACAGGGAGCCCCAGCATTTT	CASPSGGRNREPQHF	.	TRBV21-1	TRBJ1-5	.
TGTGCCAGCAGTCCGGACAGGCTAACTGGTAATTCACCCCTCCACTTT	CASSPDRLTGNSPLHF	TRBD1	TRBV27	TRBJ1-6	.
TGTGCCAGCAGCTCCTCTGCCCGGACAGGGGCAGTGGATACGCAGTATTTT	CASSSSARTGAVDTQYF	TRBD1	TRBV5-4	TRBJ2-3	.
TGTGCCAGTAGTATAAATGGAGGTCAGCCCCAGCATTTT	CASSINGGQPQHF	.	TRBV19	TRBJ1-5	.
TGTGCCAGCATAGGACAGGGCCCGGCCGGGGAGCTGTTTTTT	CASIGQGPAGELFF	TRBD1	TRBV7-9	TRBJ2-2	few
TGTGCCAGCAGCCGCAATCAGGGTACTGAAGCTTTCTTT	CASSRNQGTEAFF	.	TRBV7-2	TRBJ1-1	.
TGTGCCAGCCAACCCACGACAGGATGGTATGGCTACACCTTC	CASQPTTGWYGYTF	.	TRBV28	TRBJ1-2	many
TGTGCCAGCAGTTTCTTAGACTTCAATACGCAGTATTTT	CASSFLDFNTQYF	.	TRBV27	TRBJ2-3	.
TGTGCCAGCAGCTCACCAGGCCTAGCGGACCGACTAGATACGCAGTATTTT	CASSSPGLADRLDTQYF	TRBD2	TRBV13	TRBJ2-3	.
TGTGCCATCAGACCGGGACAGGGGAATCCCGGGGAGCTGTTTTTT	CAIRPGQGNPGELFF	TRBD1	TRBV10-3	TRBJ2-2	.
TGTGCCAGCAGTTTACGGTCGGACTTGAATGAAAAACTGTTTTTT	CASSLRSDLNEKLFF	.	TRBV27	TRBJ1-4	few
TGTGCCAGCAGCACGCCTAGACTAGCGGGAGACAATGAGCAGTTCTTC	CASSTPRLAGDNEQFF	TRBD2	TRBV5-1	TRBJ2-1	.
TGTGCCAGCAGGGCCTGGGACATCCCTCAAAACTATGGCTACACCTTC	CASRAWDIPQNYGYTF	.	TRBV28	TRBJ1-2	once
TGCGCCAGCAGCCAAGTAGGTAGGGACAGGGGGCCTCCGACGCCCCAGCATTTT	CASSQVGRDRGPPTPQHF	TRBD1	TRBV4-1	TRBJ1-5	.
TGTGCCAGCAGTTTACCGGGACTTGGATCCTACGAGCAGTACTTC	CASSLPGLGSYEQYF	.	TRBV28	TRBJ2-7	.
TGTGCCAGCAGCTTAGACCCGGGACAGAAGGCGATTCCCCAGTACTTC	CASSLDPGQKAIPQYF	TRBD1	TRBV11-2	TRBJ2-5	.
TGTGCCATCAGTGAGTCCCAAGGGGGCAGAAGAACCTACGAGCAGTACTTC	CAISESQGGRRTYEQYF	TRBD1	TRBV10-3	TRBJ2-7	.
TGTGCCAGCAGCTTGGGGGCAGGCGACTATAATTCACCCCTCCACTTT	CASSLGAGDYNSPLHF	.	TRBV5-5	TRBJ1-6	.